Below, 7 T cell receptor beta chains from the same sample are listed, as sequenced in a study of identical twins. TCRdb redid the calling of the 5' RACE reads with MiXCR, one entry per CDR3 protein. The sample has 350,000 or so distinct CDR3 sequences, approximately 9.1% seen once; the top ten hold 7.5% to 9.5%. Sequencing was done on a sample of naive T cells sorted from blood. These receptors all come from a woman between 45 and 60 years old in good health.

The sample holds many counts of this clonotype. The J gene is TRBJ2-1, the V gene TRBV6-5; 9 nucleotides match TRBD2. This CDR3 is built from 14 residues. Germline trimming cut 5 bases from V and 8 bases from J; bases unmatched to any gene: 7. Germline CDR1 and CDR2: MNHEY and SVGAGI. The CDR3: CASSPGTSRDEQFF. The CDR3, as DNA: TGTGCCAGCAGTCCCGGGACTAGCCGCGATGAGCAGTTCTTC.

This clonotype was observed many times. The CDR3 bases are TGTGCCAGCAGTACCAAACCCAAGGGGGCAAAACTGTTTTTT. Its protein is CASSTKPKGAKLFF. J is TRBJ1-4 and V is TRBV25-1; 7 nucleotides align to TRBD1. The CDR3 runs to 14 residues. Per germline, CDR1 MGHDK and CDR2 SYGVNS. J lost 10 bases, V lost 5 bases, and 10 bases had no gene match.

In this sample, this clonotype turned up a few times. In nucleotides, the CDR3 is TGTGCCAGCAGTAGACCGGGACAGGGCTTGAAAAACATTCAGTACTTC. Translating it yields CASSRPGQGLKNIQYF. This rearrangement joins TRBV12-3 or TRBV12-4 to TRBJ2-4, with 9 bases matching TRBD1. The CDR3 length is 16 residues. V shed 5 bases and J 4 bases; nucleotides not matched to a gene: 9.

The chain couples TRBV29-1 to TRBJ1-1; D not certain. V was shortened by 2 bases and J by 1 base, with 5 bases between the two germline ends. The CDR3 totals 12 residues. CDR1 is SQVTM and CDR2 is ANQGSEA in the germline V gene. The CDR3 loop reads CSVELGNTEAFF. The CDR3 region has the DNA TGCAGCGTTGAATTGGGGAACACTGAAGCTTTCTTT.

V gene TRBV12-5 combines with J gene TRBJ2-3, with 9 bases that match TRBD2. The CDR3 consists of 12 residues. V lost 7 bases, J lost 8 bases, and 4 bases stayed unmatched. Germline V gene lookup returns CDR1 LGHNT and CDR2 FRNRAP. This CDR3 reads CASARSGSTQYF. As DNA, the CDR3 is TGTGCTAGTGCCCGTAGCGGGAGTACGCAGTATTTT.

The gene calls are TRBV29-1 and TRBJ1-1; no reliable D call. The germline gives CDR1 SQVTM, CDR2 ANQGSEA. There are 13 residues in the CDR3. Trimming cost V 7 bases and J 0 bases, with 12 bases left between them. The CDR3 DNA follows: TGCAGCGCCCTATCCGGAGTGAACACTGAAGCTTTCTTT. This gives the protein CSALSGVNTEAFF.

The CDR3 here is CATSDRVGQTQYF. DNA of the CDR3: TGCGCCACCTCGGACAGGGTTGGGCAGACCCAGTACTTC. This sequence joins TRBV5-1 and TRBJ2-5; TRBD1 agrees at 8 bases. Trimming cost V 9 bases and J 6 bases; bases outside gene matches: 10. The length of the CDR3 is 13 residues. Germline V gene lookup returns CDR1 SGHRS and CDR2 YFSETQ.